One and the same sample provided the 17 T cell receptor beta chains below, sequenced in a study of T cell responses to AZD1222 COVID-19 vaccine (dated by TCRdb to the early 2020s). The sample's time point, from its label and the paper: about 28 days (+/-7) after the second vaccine dose. Libraries were prepared through the immunoSEQ multiplex PCR assay. TCRdb holds this immuneACCESS table with in-frame rearrangements only. Some clones are missing; in checked studies, unresolved V genes explain under half, and the rest has no known cause. In all, the sample holds about 180,000 clones, and 88% of those were seen once. 25% to 30% of the sample is held by the ten biggest clonotypes. The sample consisted of peripheral blood, taken 28 days after the second AZD1222 dose. The receptor set was obtained from an adult who received the AZD1222 COVID-19 vaccine.

The V call is TRBV19, the J call TRBJ2-1; 9 positions agree with TRBD1. Looked up from germline, CDR1 is LNHDA and CDR2 is SQIVND (reference sequence). This CDR3 comprises 14 residues. V was clipped by 6 bases and J by 4 bases; unmatched bases: 4. CDR3 sequence (DNA): TGTGCCAGTAGGGGACAGGGCGGGTACAATGAGCAGTTCTTC. It encodes CASRGQGGYNEQFF.

The chain uses TRBV19 and TRBJ2-7; D is unclear. The CDR3 has 14 amino acids. Germline V lookup: CDR1 LNHDA, CDR2 SQIVND (reference sequence). V dropped 1 base and J dropped 2 bases, with 9 bases sitting between them. This chain's CDR3 is CASSIAGSTYEQYF. DNA for the CDR3: TGTGCCAGTAGTATAGCGGGTAGCACCTACGAGCAGTACTTC.

The chain employs TRBV6-5 and TRBJ1-5; 7 positions agree with TRBD1. The V and J ends lost 2 bases and 4 bases, in that order; junction bases with no gene match: 8. CDR3 length: 16 amino acids. Germline V gene data show CDR1 as MNHEY and CDR2 as SVGAGI. CDR3 region: CASSYRGQQLNQPQHF. In nucleotides, the CDR3 is TGTGCCAGCAGTTACAGGGGGCAACAATTGAATCAGCCCCAGCATTTT.

The chain combines TRBV7-6 with TRBJ2-1; TRBD1 matches at 9 bases. V was pared by 1 base and J by 2 bases, with 6 bases of the junction left unmatched. CDR1 SGHVS and CDR2 FNYEAQ come from the germline V gene. CDR3 length: 17 amino acids. The CDR3, as DNA: TGTGCCAGCAGCTTAGGGGTGGGGACAGGGACCTACAATGAGCAGTTCTTC. Protein product: CASSLGVGTGTYNEQFF.

The sample holds a few counts of this clone. The CDR3 nucleotides are TGCGCCAGCAGCCAAGTAGCGCTGAGCTCCTACAATGAGCAGTTCTTC. It encodes CASSQVALSSYNEQFF. The V and J genes are TRBV4-3 and TRBJ2-1, with D perhaps TRBD2 (5 bases). Germline CDR1 reads LGHNA; CDR2 reads YSLEER. The CDR3 is 16 amino acids. The V and J ends lost 1 base and 0 bases respectively, with 10 bases between them.

This rearrangement joins TRBV28 to TRBJ2-5; D perhaps matches TRBD2 (6 bases). Germline V CDR1 and CDR2: MDHEN, SYDVKM. The ends were cut back, 5 bases at V and 4 bases at J, with 11 bases in the middle. The CDR3 loop spans 13 amino acids. CDR3 DNA sequence: TGTGCCAGCAGTCTTAGCGGTCCAGAGACCCAGTACTTC. It codes for CASSLSGPETQYF.

This chain links TRBV11-3 with TRBJ2-7, with D possibly being TRBD2 (6 bases). CDR3 length: 14 residues. CDR1 is SGHNT and CDR2 is YENEEA in the germline V gene. V gave up 2 bases and J gave up 2 bases, with 10 bases separating them. Written as DNA, the CDR3 is TGTGCCAGCAGCTTAAGCAGCGGGCCCTACGAGCAGTACTTC. It translates to CASSLSSGPYEQYF.

This rearrangement joins TRBV27 to TRBJ1-4; 9 bases map to TRBD1. CDR3 size: 14 residues. Germline CDR1 is MNHEY and CDR2 is SMNVEV (reference sequence). V lost 6 bases and J lost 8; bases outside the gene matches: 7. The CDR3 spells CASSSPGQGEKLFF. CDR3 DNA: TGTGCCAGCAGCAGCCCGGGACAGGGAGAAAAACTGTTTTTT.

The J gene is TRBJ2-7, the V gene TRBV27; 7 bases agree with TRBD2. J was trimmed by 5 bases and V by 6 bases; bases with no gene match: 19. Germline CDR1 MNHEY, CDR2 SMNVEV (reference sequence). The CDR3 contains 17 residues. CDR3 amino acids: CASSLMASGIRGHEQYF. The CDR3 DNA sequence: TGTGCCAGCAGCCTTATGGCTAGCGGAATACGGGGCCACGAGCAGTACTTC.

The V call is TRBV7-6, the J call TRBJ2-1; tentative D call: TRBD1 (5 bases). This CDR3 is built from 13 residues. The V end lost 1 base, the J end lost 4 bases, and 5 bases lay between the germline ends. Germline assignment: CDR1 SGHVS and CDR2 FNYEAQ. CDR3 region: CASSLGQYNEQFF. The CDR3 nucleotides are TGTGCCAGCAGCTTAGGACAGTACAATGAGCAGTTCTTC.

V and J are TRBV27 and TRBJ2-2; tentatively, D is TRBD2 (6 bases). Germline-derived CDR1 and CDR2 are MNHEY and SMNVEV (reference sequence). V lost 5 bases, J lost 5 bases, and 18 bases lay in between. The CDR3 loop spans 16 amino acids. CDR3 region: CASSTHSGEGTGELFF. The CDR3, as DNA: TGTGCCAGCAGTACCCACTCGGGGGAAGGAACCGGGGAGCTGTTTTTT.

The chain carries TRBV3-1 (or the pseudogene TRBV3-2) and TRBJ1-4, with 9 nucleotides matching TRBD1. The V gene end was trimmed by 1 base and the J gene end by 8 bases; junction bases not matched to a gene: 5. Germline V CDR1 and CDR2: LGHDT, YNNKEL (reference sequence). CDR3 length: 15 amino acids. The CDR3 bases are TGTGCCAGCAGCCAAGGGCGACAGGGGGAGGAAAAACTGTTTTTT. Protein: CASSQGRQGEEKLFF.

This sequence joins TRBV19 and TRBJ2-2; D unresolved. Germline V gene data show CDR1 as LNHDA and CDR2 as SQIVND (reference sequence). V dropped 6 bases and J dropped 0 bases, with 14 bases sitting between them. The CDR3 has 16 residues. This chain's CDR3 is CASSDHDTANTGELFF. The CDR3 DNA reads TGTGCCAGTAGCGATCATGATACCGCGAACACCGGGGAGCTGTTTTTT.

This clone turned up a few times. One end of the junction does not line up with germline, which may come from a read error. V is TRBV9 and J is TRBJ1-2, with 7 bases identical to TRBD1. Looked up from germline, CDR1 is SGDLS and CDR2 is YYNGEE. The CDR3 spans 9 residues. This CDR3 reads CASSPRQGF. Here the CDR3 DNA reads TGTGCCAGCAGCCCTCGACAGGGTTTC. Together with reference TRBV9 and TRBJ1-2, the CDR3 gives the full variable domain: DSGVTQTPKHLITATGQRVTLRCSPRSGDLSVYWYQQSLDQGLQFLIQYYNGEERAKGNILERFSAQQFPDLHSELNLSSLELGDSALYFCASSPRQGFGSGTRLTVV.

Comments on this clone: Other DNA sequences of this sample code for an identical CDR3. V gene TRBV5-1 combines with J gene TRBJ2-7; 9 nucleotides match TRBD1. This CDR3 contains 14 residues. Germline V gene sequence: CDR1 SGHRS, CDR2 YFSETQ. V gave up 4 bases and J gave up 2 bases; unmatched junction bases: 4. The CDR3 DNA reads TGCGCCAGCAGCCCCGGGACAGGGACCTACGAGCAGTACTTC. Encoded protein: CASSPGTGTYEQYF.

This clone was counted a single time. The rearrangement joins TRBV28 to TRBJ2-1; D uncertain. Trimming took off 1 base at V and 0 bases at J, with 10 bases between the two ends. The germline gives CDR1 MDHEN, CDR2 SYDVKM. The CDR3 sequence is 16 residues long. This CDR3 is CASSLFSTVSYNEQFF. Written as DNA, the CDR3 is TGTGCCAGCAGTTTATTCTCTACCGTCTCCTACAATGAGCAGTTCTTC. The full variable domain, in which reference TRBV28 and TRBJ2-1 provide the parts outside the CDR3, is DVKVTQSSRYLVKRTGEKVFLECVQDMDHENMFWYRQDPGLGLRLIYFSYDVKMKEKGDIPEGYSVSREKKERFSLILESASTNQTSMYLCASSLFSTVSYNEQFFGPGTRLTVL.

The V call is TRBV5-5, the J call TRBJ2-3; D unclear. Trimming took off 0 bases at V and 5 bases at J, with 4 bases between the two ends. The germline gives CDR1 SGHKS, CDR2 YYEKEE (reference sequence). The CDR3 is made up of 12 amino acids. This CDR3 reads CASSLGLDTQYF. CDR3 nucleotide sequence: TGTGCCAGCAGCTTGGGCCTAGATACGCAGTATTTT.